The clone carrying this T cell receptor (beta chain) occurred many times. Its antigen remains unidentified. The hyperthyroidism patients had all been newly diagnosed, and their disease duration was under 2 months. Their ages ranged from 18 to 65 years. The record originates from a study of T cells in Graves' hyperthyroidism and ophthalmopathy. Study-wide background: Peripheral blood was acquired at first diagnosis, ahead of any therapy whatsoever.

General study findings and limits: Ophthalmopathy, as predicted by the model, came a median around 6 months after the prediction. Stable hyperthyroidism was told apart from ophthalmopathy by a model built on 13 V-J features.

Researchers amplified the TCR beta CDR3 regions from RNA transcripts. The HTBI primer set served for first-round RT-PCR of the TCR CDR3. A single record per CDR3 protein comes from TCRdb applying MiXCR to the multiplex PCR reads. The sample consists of some 740,000 distinct CDR3 sequences, 14% of them appearing once. The germline gives CDR1 SGHAT, CDR2 FQNNGV. This CDR3 region has 15 residues. V lost 5 bases and J 4 bases, leaving 15 bases between the germline ends. The origin of this receptor is a woman in her late teens or twenties with Graves' hyperthyroidism. Sequencing was carried out using blood. The chain is built from TRBV11-2 and TRBJ2-1; D perhaps matches TRBD2 (6 bases). The CDR3 nucleotides read TGTGCCAGCAGCCCGGATAGCGGTTCTTACAATGAGCAGTTCTTC. The encoded protein is CASSPDSGSYNEQFF.